This T cell receptor beta chain was sequenced during a study of Tregs in tolerant kidney transplant recipients. Study summary: Related graft donors supplied nonmyeloablative bone marrow transplants, and mixed chimerism was transient. Findings and limits, study-wide: Changing PCR primers prevented nucleotide comparison between some patients' samples. Antigen-driven expansion was suggested because donor-specific Tregs expanded more than all Tregs in tolerant patients.

On this clone itself: The target antigen is unknown. The read ends 3 residues before the CDR3 terminus; that terminus is restored from the germline J gene.

Germline CDR1 and CDR2: SNHLY and FYNNEI. The CDR3 has 13 residues. The V end lost 6 bases, the J end lost 2 bases, and 11 bases lay between the germline ends. The data were produced by immunoSEQ multiplex PCR, yet TCRdb's version contains in-frame clones alone and is incomplete. The sample totals about 48,000 clones; its top ten clones hold 0.7% to 0.95%. The rearrangement joins TRBV2 to TRBJ2-7, with TRBD1 as a possible D gene (6 bases). This receptor was identified in a human donor who received a combined kidney and bone marrow transplant. The specimen was CD4+ T cells from blood, collected before the transplant. CDR3: CASRPTGPYEQYF. The CDR3 DNA, read in part, is TGTGCCAGCAGACCGACAGGCCCCTACGAG.